The rows below give T cell receptor beta chains drawn from one sample of a study of cytomegalovirus exposure and HLA in healthy donors. Repertoires were generated with immunoSEQ multiplex PCR, while TCRdb's copy carries only in-frame clones and drops some. The sample shows around 77,000 clones, and roughly an eighth sits with its ten largest clones. Sequenced: PBMCs. Receptors originate from a man aged 50-59 years in good health and CMV-seropositive. Both conserved end residues are part of each CDR3.

TRBV29-1,CSVSLSQGSTEAFF
TRBV6-1,CASSDRSKRGNEQFF
TRBV7-3,CASSRAGESTDTQYF
TRBV13,CASSFDRGYTEAFF
TRBV4-1,CASRREVFITDTQYF
TRBV27,CASSSTGGGGISYEQYF
TRBV29-1,CSVAGQAGDEKLFF
TRBV6-1,CATYNRGPYNEQFF
TRBV5-1,CASSRGQGWQPLHF
TRBV5-1,CASSSSVREGTDTQYF
TRBV19,CARKRGNQPQHF
TRBV6-6,CASSFAPGTSPQFF
TRBV5-1,CASGPEVNTEAFF
TRBV7-8,CASSPRSGSTGELFF
TRBV7-9,CASSLESSSYEQYF
TRBV19,CASSGGTDSSGANVLTF
TRBV20-1,CSARTEVGYTF
TRBV6-5,CASSEGGENIQYF
TRBV18,CASSPTGVSEKLFF
TRBV6-4,CASSEGTGGNTEAFF
TRBV27,CASSLSNRANYGYTF
TRBV7-9,CASSLLTGGMTDTQYF
TRBV10-1,CASSATGCEQYF
TRBV7-2,CASSLGLAGVNEQFF
TRBV11-2,CASSFGQSISGNTIYF
TRBV6-5,CASSYGRGSTEAFF
TRBV9,CASSAGGFLNQPQHF
TRBV19,CASSIGQPQETQYF
TRBV5-1,CASSRQTGGYGYTF
TRBV6-1,CASSETSGTGWNEQFF
TRBV9,CASSVGARGETQYF
TRBV27,CASRGLAGSYEQYF
TRBV27,CASSSAYRQEPQPQHF
TRBV30,CAWSGGTLNTEAFF
TRBV5-1,CASSLSGLAIGETQYF
TRBV11-2,CASSPTSGSTDTQYF
TRBV6-1,CASSQDGYSGNTIYF
TRBV5-4,CASSLRTPETGELFF
TRBV28,CAIRRGNNEQFF
TRBV6-1,CASSEVWTGVGYTF
TRBV15,CATSRDAGGGSEAFF
TRBV6-1,CASSQTVDSYEQYF
TRBV28,CATGQGNTIYF
TRBV5-1,CASSRGLADLSTDTQYF
TRBV5-6,CASSYDRATNEKLFF
TRBV5-1,CASSLQGTANNEQFF
TRBV9,CASSPPSGENTGELFF
TRBV19,CATSRAGARQPQHF
TRBV5-1,CASSLAEGGTEAFF
TRBV5-1,CASSFRGQGSTDTQYF
TRBV2,CASSPLDRNSGNTIYF
TRBV10-2,CASRPRGSTDTQYF
TRBV5-1,CASSSQITGGQNTGELFF
TRBV28,CASSGGIQGSYYGYTF
TRBV6-1,CASRTLQGINQPQHF